This T cell receptor beta chain was sequenced during a study of T cell repertoires in cytomegalovirus infection. In TCRdb, the reads were re-called with MiXCR into one record per CDR3 protein. The sample records fewer than 200,000 distinct CDR3 sequences, approximately 19% being singletons. Germline V gene lookup returns CDR1 SQVTM and CDR2 ANQGSEA. The J segment lost 4 bases and the V segment lost 7 bases, leaving 14 bases of the junction unmatched. The CDR3 contains 15 residues. The sample was PBMCs. The receptor was derived from a human donor in good health (CMV status not recorded). Some clones in this sample may be carry-over from other donors' samples. The genes are TRBV29-1 and TRBJ2-7; 9 nucleotides line up with TRBD2. The CDR3 spells CSGAYSGSGSYEQYF. CDR3 bases: TGCAGCGGGGCCTATAGCGGGAGCGGGTCTTACGAGCAGTACTTC.